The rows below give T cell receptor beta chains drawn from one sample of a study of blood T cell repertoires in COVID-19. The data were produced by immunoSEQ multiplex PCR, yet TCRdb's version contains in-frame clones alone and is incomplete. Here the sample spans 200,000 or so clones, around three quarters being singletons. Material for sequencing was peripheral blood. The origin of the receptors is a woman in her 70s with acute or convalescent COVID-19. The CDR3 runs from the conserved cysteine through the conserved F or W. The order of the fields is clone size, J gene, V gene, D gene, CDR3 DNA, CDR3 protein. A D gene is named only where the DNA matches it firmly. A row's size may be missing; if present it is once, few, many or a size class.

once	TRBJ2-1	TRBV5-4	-	TGTGCCAGCAGCTTATGGGTGGGGGGCTCCTACAATGAGCAGTTCTTC	CASSLWVGGSYNEQFF
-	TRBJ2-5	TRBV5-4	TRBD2	TGTGCCAGCAAAGCGGGAACCCAAGAGACCCAGTACTTC	CASKAGTQETQYF
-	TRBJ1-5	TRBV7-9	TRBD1	TGTGCCAGCACCTCAGACAGGGGCAATCAGCCCCAGCATTTT	CASTSDRGNQPQHF
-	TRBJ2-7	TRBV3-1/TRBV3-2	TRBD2	TGTGCCAGCAGCCGCGGGACTAGCGGGGCCAGCTCCTACGAGCAGTACTTC	CASSRGTSGASSYEQYF
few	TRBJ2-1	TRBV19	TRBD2	TGTGCCAGTAGTACACCAAAACCCGGGGGGAGCTCCTACAATGAGCAGTTCTTC	CASSTPKPGGSSYNEQFF
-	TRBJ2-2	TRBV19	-	TGTGCCAGTAGTGCCCCTGACCCAGCGGGCACCGGGGAGCTGTTTTTT	CASSAPDPAGTGELFF
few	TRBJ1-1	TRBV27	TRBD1	TGTGCCAGTCAGGGGGCTGGTAGTCCTTTCTTT	CASQGAGSPFF
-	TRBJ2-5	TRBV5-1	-	TGCGCCAGCAGCTTGACTAGCCCACAAGAGACCCAGTACTTC	CASSLTSPQETQYF
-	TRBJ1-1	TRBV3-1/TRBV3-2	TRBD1	TGTGCCAGCAGCCAAAATGGGGGGACAGGGGTGGCCACTGAAGCTTTCTTT	CASSQNGGTGVATEAFF
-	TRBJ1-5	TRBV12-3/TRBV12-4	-	TGTGCCAGCAGTTTTACTAGGCAGCCCCAGCATTTT	CASSFTRQPQHF